A selection of T cell receptor beta chains follows, all from one sample in a study of a mutant IDH1 vaccine in newly diagnosed glioma. Libraries were prepared by immunoSEQ multiplex PCR; TCRdb keeps only in-frame clonotypes and omits some of them. This table has about 54,000 clones, 81% appearing once. For these receptors, no antigen is known. The specimen comprised PBMCs, sampled from a glioma patient whose treatment included an IDH1 peptide vaccine. These receptors came from a man aged 25-40 years with glioma. CDR3s include the opening cysteine and the closing phenylalanine or tryptophan. A D gene is named only where the DNA matches it firmly. Clone sizes are given selectively: once, few, many, or a class where the clone is expanded.

j_gene: TRBJ2-2
d_gene: -
abundance: -
v_gene: TRBV15
CDR3aa: CATSRGTGAETGELFF
CDR3nt: TGTGCCACCAGCAGAGGAACCGGGGCCGAAACCGGGGAGCTGTTTTTT

j_gene: TRBJ1-3
d_gene: -
abundance: -
v_gene: TRBV4-1
CDR3aa: CASSQGYYKETGNTIYF
CDR3nt: TGCGCCAGCAGCCAAGGTTATTACAAAGAAACTGGAAACACCATATATTTT

j_gene: TRBJ1-3
d_gene: TRBD1
abundance: -
v_gene: TRBV7-6
CDR3aa: CASSGQGRSSGNTIYF
CDR3nt: TGTGCCAGCAGCGGACAGGGGAGAAGCTCTGGAAACACCATATATTTT

j_gene: TRBJ2-2
d_gene: -
abundance: -
v_gene: TRBV27
CDR3aa: CASWGPFGLFF
CDR3nt: TGTGCCAGCTGGGGGCCCTTTGGGCTGTTTTTT

j_gene: TRBJ2-2
d_gene: TRBD2
abundance: -
v_gene: TRBV10-1
CDR3aa: CASSDIWEGNTGELFF
CDR3nt: TGCGCCAGCAGTGATATTTGGGAGGGGAACACCGGGGAGCTGTTTTTT

j_gene: TRBJ2-7
d_gene: TRBD1
abundance: -
v_gene: TRBV4-1
CDR3aa: CASSQPPKHTGQGAGEQYF
CDR3nt: TGCGCCAGCAGCCAACCCCCGAAGCATACGGGACAGGGGGCGGGTGAGCAGTACTTC

j_gene: TRBJ2-7
d_gene: -
abundance: -
v_gene: TRBV5-1
CDR3aa: CASVNEYYEQYF
CDR3nt: TGCGCCAGCGTGAACGAGTACTACGAGCAGTACTTC

j_gene: TRBJ1-2
d_gene: -
abundance: -
v_gene: TRBV27
CDR3aa: CASSWDTGTPFNYTF
CDR3nt: TGTGCCAGCAGTTGGGACACCGGGACCCCCTTCAATTACACCTTC

j_gene: TRBJ2-3
d_gene: -
abundance: once
v_gene: TRBV5-1
CDR3aa: CASSLEDTQYF
CDR3nt: TGCGCCAGCAGCTTGGAGGATACGCAGTATTTT

j_gene: TRBJ2-7
d_gene: TRBD1
abundance: -
v_gene: TRBV6-1
CDR3aa: CASSVVTGLSEQYF
CDR3nt: TGTGCCAGCAGTGTGGTGACAGGGTTGTCCGAGCAGTACTTC

j_gene: TRBJ1-2
d_gene: -
abundance: -
v_gene: TRBV7-2
CDR3aa: CASSLQANYGYTF
CDR3nt: TGTGCCAGCAGCTTACAAGCTAACTATGGCTACACCTTC

j_gene: TRBJ2-1
d_gene: -
abundance: -
v_gene: TRBV9
CDR3aa: CASSVARGYEQFF
CDR3nt: TGTGCCAGCAGCGTAGCTCGGGGTTATGAGCAGTTCTTC

j_gene: TRBJ1-4
d_gene: TRBD1
abundance: once
v_gene: TRBV6-1
CDR3aa: CASSEGQGAFEKLFF
CDR3nt: TGTGCCAGCAGTGAAGGACAGGGGGCTTTTGAAAAACTGTTTTTT

j_gene: TRBJ2-3
d_gene: TRBD2
abundance: few
v_gene: TRBV28
CDR3aa: CASGPGLKLAGTDTQYF
CDR3nt: TGTGCCAGCGGACCGGGACTAAAACTAGCGGGGACAGATACGCAGTATTTT

j_gene: TRBJ1-4
d_gene: -
abundance: few
v_gene: TRBV2
CDR3aa: CASSGGSDAGEKLFF
CDR3nt: TGTGCCAGCAGTGGAGGGAGCGACGCGGGGGAAAAACTGTTTTTT

j_gene: TRBJ1-2
d_gene: -
abundance: -
v_gene: TRBV5-4
CDR3aa: CASSLGGRMLGGYTF
CDR3nt: TGTGCCAGCAGCTTGGGGGGCCGGATGTTGGGAGGCTACACCTTC

j_gene: TRBJ1-1
d_gene: -
abundance: few
v_gene: TRBV5-1
CDR3aa: CASSLFYGAEAFF
CDR3nt: TGCGCCAGCAGCTTGTTTTACGGAGCCGAAGCTTTCTTT

j_gene: TRBJ1-5
d_gene: TRBD1
abundance: once
v_gene: TRBV9
CDR3aa: CASSVVPTGWEQPQHF
CDR3nt: TGTGCCAGCAGCGTAGTCCCGACAGGGTGGGAACAGCCCCAGCATTTT

j_gene: TRBJ2-2
d_gene: TRBD2
abundance: -
v_gene: TRBV10-3
CDR3aa: CAISGAGGSTGELFF
CDR3nt: TGTGCCATCAGTGGAGCGGGGGGATCGACCGGGGAGCTGTTTTTT

j_gene: TRBJ2-3
d_gene: TRBD2
abundance: few
v_gene: TRBV11-2
CDR3aa: CASSLGLAGAADTQYF
CDR3nt: TGTGCCAGCAGCTTAGGGCTAGCGGGGGCGGCAGATACGCAGTATTTT

j_gene: TRBJ1-4
d_gene: -
abundance: -
v_gene: TRBV4-1
CDR3aa: CASSQGIRSEKLFF
CDR3nt: TGCGCCAGCAGCCAAGGTATAAGGAGTGAAAAACTGTTTTTT

j_gene: TRBJ2-1
d_gene: TRBD1
abundance: -
v_gene: TRBV5-5
CDR3aa: CASSLTGGSYNEQFF
CDR3nt: TGTGCCAGCAGCCTCACAGGGGGATCCTACAATGAGCAGTTCTTC

j_gene: TRBJ2-5
d_gene: -
abundance: -
v_gene: TRBV5-1
CDR3aa: CASSLEGRRTTQGTQYF
CDR3nt: TGCGCCAGCAGCTTGGAGGGTAGACGGACTACCCAAGGGACCCAGTACTTC

j_gene: TRBJ1-1
d_gene: -
abundance: once
v_gene: TRBV7-9
CDR3aa: CASSSMVGAGTEAFF
CDR3nt: TGTGCCAGCAGCTCCATGGTCGGGGCCGGCACTGAAGCTTTCTTT

j_gene: TRBJ2-3
d_gene: -
abundance: few
v_gene: TRBV6-4
CDR3aa: CASSDSTGNTDTQYF
CDR3nt: TGTGCCAGCAGTGACTCCACAGGGAACACAGATACGCAGTATTTT

j_gene: TRBJ2-2
d_gene: -
abundance: -
v_gene: TRBV25-1
CDR3aa: CASSEVPPQGTGELFF
CDR3nt: TGTGCCAGCAGTGAAGTTCCCCCCCAGGGGACCGGGGAGCTGTTTTTT

j_gene: TRBJ1-2
d_gene: TRBD1
abundance: -
v_gene: TRBV30
CDR3aa: CAWSAGTGVGNGGYTF
CDR3nt: TGTGCCTGGAGTGCCGGGACAGGGGTTGGTAACGGCGGCTACACCTTC

j_gene: TRBJ1-6
d_gene: -
abundance: once
v_gene: TRBV28
CDR3aa: CASSFGRYNSPLHF
CDR3nt: TGTGCCAGCAGTTTCGGGCGCTATAATTCACCCCTCCACTTT

j_gene: TRBJ2-5
d_gene: -
abundance: once
v_gene: TRBV9
CDR3aa: CASSVESNSRTQYF
CDR3nt: TGTGCCAGCAGCGTAGAGTCCAACTCCCGGACCCAGTACTTC

j_gene: TRBJ1-2
d_gene: TRBD1
abundance: -
v_gene: TRBV5-1
CDR3aa: CASTPGGDRVNYGYTF
CDR3nt: TGCGCCAGCACTCCCGGGGGGGACAGGGTCAACTATGGCTACACCTTC

j_gene: TRBJ2-7
d_gene: -
abundance: -
v_gene: TRBV27
CDR3aa: CASSLQGSYEQYF
CDR3nt: TGTGCCAGCAGTTTACAGGGCTCCTACGAGCAGTACTTC

j_gene: TRBJ2-1
d_gene: -
abundance: -
v_gene: TRBV7-9
CDR3aa: CASSLLGNGEQFF
CDR3nt: TGTGCCAGCAGCTTACTAGGCAACGGGGAGCAGTTCTTC

j_gene: TRBJ2-7
d_gene: -
abundance: -
v_gene: TRBV27
CDR3aa: CASSLAGSYEQYF
CDR3nt: TGTGCCAGCAGTTTGGCAGGATCATACGAGCAGTACTTC

j_gene: TRBJ2-1
d_gene: -
abundance: -
v_gene: TRBV15
CDR3aa: CATSRALEGEQFF
CDR3nt: TGTGCCACCAGCAGAGCCCTAGAAGGGGAGCAGTTCTTC

j_gene: TRBJ1-1
d_gene: TRBD1
abundance: -
v_gene: TRBV5-1
CDR3aa: CASSRDRGNWNTEAFF
CDR3nt: TGCGCCAGCTCCCGGGACAGGGGGAATTGGAACACTGAAGCTTTCTTT

j_gene: TRBJ1-1
d_gene: -
abundance: few
v_gene: TRBV7-9
CDR3aa: CASSPGSTGDTEAFF
CDR3nt: TGTGCCAGCAGCCCCGGGAGTACGGGGGACACTGAAGCTTTCTTT

j_gene: TRBJ1-1
d_gene: TRBD1
abundance: -
v_gene: TRBV5-1
CDR3aa: CASSAGQLSIMNTEAFF
CDR3nt: TGCGCCAGCAGCGCGGGACAGCTTTCCATTATGAACACTGAAGCTTTCTTT

j_gene: TRBJ2-7
d_gene: TRBD1
abundance: -
v_gene: TRBV5-1
CDR3aa: CASSRGTGNSYEQYF
CDR3nt: TGCGCCAGCAGCCGTGGGACAGGGAACTCCTACGAGCAGTACTTC

j_gene: TRBJ2-7
d_gene: -
abundance: once
v_gene: TRBV10-2
CDR3aa: CASSEGNSYEQYF
CDR3nt: TGCGCCAGCAGTGAAGGGAACTCCTACGAGCAGTACTTC

j_gene: TRBJ2-1
d_gene: -
abundance: -
v_gene: TRBV4-1
CDR3aa: CASSQGLRGNEQFF
CDR3nt: TGCGCCAGCAGCCAAGGACTCAGGGGCAATGAGCAGTTCTTC

j_gene: TRBJ2-5
d_gene: -
abundance: -
v_gene: TRBV5-8
CDR3aa: CASSPRPGEIMSQYF
CDR3nt: TGTGCCAGCAGCCCACGGCCTGGGGAGATCATGTCCCAGTACTTC

j_gene: TRBJ1-2
d_gene: -
abundance: -
v_gene: TRBV4-1
CDR3aa: CASSQDQGPYSAGGYTF
CDR3nt: TGCGCCAGCAGCCAAGATCAAGGCCCCTACAGTGCCGGTGGCTACACCTTC

j_gene: TRBJ2-5
d_gene: -
abundance: -
v_gene: TRBV19
CDR3aa: CASSMRGAQETQYF
CDR3nt: TGTGCCAGTAGTATGCGGGGCGCACAAGAGACCCAGTACTTC

j_gene: TRBJ2-3
d_gene: TRBD2
abundance: -
v_gene: TRBV19
CDR3aa: CASSPRPAGEGDTQYF
CDR3nt: TGTGCCAGTAGTCCTAGACCAGCGGGGGAGGGCGATACGCAGTATTTT

j_gene: TRBJ2-7
d_gene: -
abundance: -
v_gene: TRBV6-1
CDR3aa: CASSHETGSYEQYF
CDR3nt: TGTGCCAGCAGTCACGAGACAGGCTCCTACGAGCAGTACTTC

j_gene: TRBJ2-4
d_gene: -
abundance: -
v_gene: TRBV10-3
CDR3aa: CAISHLSTLGLKAKNIQYF
CDR3nt: TGTGCCATCAGTCATCTGAGCACCCTGGGCCTGAAAGCCAAAAACATTCAGTACTTC